The sequence of this T cell receptor (beta chain) was determined in a study of cytomegalovirus exposure and HLA in healthy donors. Across the study: According to later analysis, the same platform produced the 120 validation and several hundred first-cohort repertoires. General observations from the study: Accounts indicate the classifier identified cytomegalovirus status with strong specificity and sensitivity. Subsequent analysis revealed that first-cohort TCR clusters tended to co-occur in the 130 or so validation repertoires.

In regard to this clone: What it binds is unknown.

Method: immunoSEQ multiplex PCR; TCRdb's copy keeps in-frame clones and lacks some. The table has approximately 160,000 clones, approximately 86% seen once. Separation from the roughly 690-subject first cohort characterized the roughly 120-subject validation cohort, to which the donors belonged. Trimming at V came to 6 bases and at J to 5 bases, leaving 4 bases not matched to a gene. CDR1 and CDR2 from the germline V gene are GTSNPN and SVGIG (reference sequence). The CDR3 is 12 residues long. The sequencing input was PBMCs. The J gene is TRBJ2-1, the V gene TRBV30, with 7 bases aligning to TRBD1. This TCR came from a young woman in good health and CMV-seronegative. In DNA, the CDR3 is TGTGCCTGTGGACAGGTAGACAATGAGCAGTTCTTC. It encodes CACGQVDNEQFF. Filled out from reference TRBV30 and TRBJ2-1, the complete variable domain reads SQTIHQWPATLVQPVGSPLSLECTVEGTSNPNLYWYRQAAGRGLQLLFYSVGIGQISSEVPQNLSASRPQDRQFILSSKKLLLSDSGFYLCACGQVDNEQFFGPGTRLTVL.